The rows below give T cell receptor beta chains drawn from one sample of a study of cytotoxic CD8 clonotypes in ibrutinib-treated CLL. This table comes from immunoSEQ multiplex PCR, and its TCRdb copy is limited to in-frame clones, with some not included. Here the sample spans approximately 32,000 clones, approximately 45% being singletons. The sequencing used PBMCs, collected before ibrutinib treatment. These receptors were taken from a human donor with chronic lymphocytic leukemia. The CDR3 runs from the conserved cysteine through the conserved F or W. A D gene is named only where the DNA matches it firmly. The size entry is marked missing in some rows and otherwise reads once, few, many or a size class.

J gene | clone size | V gene | D gene | CDR3 protein | CDR3 DNA
TRBJ2-1 | few | TRBV6-5 | NA | CASNPGENYNEQFF | TGTGCCAGCAACCCGGGGGAGAACTACAATGAGCAGTTCTTC
TRBJ2-7 | NA | TRBV11-2 | NA | CASSLAESYYEQYF | TGTGCCAGCAGCTTAGCCGAGTCTTACTACGAGCAGTACTTC
TRBJ2-5 | NA | TRBV19 | TRBD1 | CASTKRPGTGDQETQYF | TGTGCCAGTACAAAAAGGCCCGGGACAGGGGACCAAGAGACCCAGTACTTC
TRBJ1-2 | few | TRBV6-5 | TRBD1 | CASSYSRTGSGYGYTF | TGTGCCAGCAGTTACTCCAGGACAGGGTCAGGCTATGGCTACACCTTC
TRBJ1-2 | NA | TRBV7-9 | TRBD1 | CASSSHGTANYGYTF | TGTGCCAGCAGCTCACATGGGACAGCGAACTATGGCTACACCTTC
TRBJ2-7 | NA | TRBV7-2 | TRBD1 | CASSRPGQGYEQYF | TGTGCCAGCAGCCGACCCGGACAGGGCTACGAGCAGTACTTC
TRBJ2-5 | NA | TRBV21-1 | NA | CASSTTLSLAGGKETQYF | TGTGCCAGCAGCACGACTTTATCCTTAGCGGGGGGAAAAGAGACCCAGTACTTC
TRBJ2-6 | many | TRBV2 | NA | CASRTWAAGANVLTF | TGTGCCAGCAGAACTTGGGCGGCTGGGGCCAACGTCCTGACTTTC
TRBJ2-1 | NA | TRBV11-2 | TRBD2 | CASSLFASGGHSYNEQFF | TGTGCCAGCAGCTTATTTGCTAGCGGGGGGCACTCCTACAATGAGCAGTTCTTC
TRBJ1-2 | few | TRBV4-1 | NA | CASRTRDTDYGYTF | TGCGCCAGCAGAACGCGGGACACCGACTATGGCTACACCTTC
TRBJ2-2 | NA | TRBV5-1 | TRBD2 | CASQTSGGENTGELFF | TGCGCCAGCCAGACTAGCGGGGGCGAAAACACCGGGGAGCTGTTTTTT
TRBJ1-5 | NA | TRBV19 | NA | CASMRNGNQPQHF | TGTGCCAGTATGCGGAACGGGAATCAGCCCCAGCATTTT
TRBJ1-6 | NA | TRBV6-5 | NA | CASNGGGSYNSPLHF | TGTGCCAGCAACGGAGGGGGCTCCTATAATTCACCCCTCCACTTT
TRBJ1-5 | NA | TRBV28 | NA | CASSFSPAHSNQPQHF | TGTGCCAGCAGTTTTTCGCCAGCCCATAGCAATCAGCCCCAGCATTTT
TRBJ1-5 | NA | TRBV19 | TRBD1 | CASSELPGTGGMAHQPQHF | TGTGCCAGTAGCGAACTGCCTGGGACAGGGGGTATGGCCCATCAGCCCCAGCATTTT
TRBJ2-7 | once | TRBV18 | NA | CASSNPSDLYEQYF | TGTGCCAGCTCAAACCCTAGCGATCTCTACGAGCAGTACTTC
TRBJ1-2 | NA | TRBV27 | TRBD1 | CASSLGGTAFLDGYTF | TGTGCCAGCAGTTTGGGGGGGACAGCTTTTTTGGATGGCTACACCTTC
TRBJ1-6 | NA | TRBV15 | TRBD1 | CATSRDHPRQGNSPLHF | TGTGCCACCAGCAGAGATCATCCGAGACAGGGGAATTCACCCCTCCACTTT
TRBJ1-1 | few | TRBV7-9 | NA | CASSLAARAEAFF | TGTGCCAGCAGCTTAGCTGCTAGGGCGGAAGCTTTCTTT
TRBJ1-1 | NA | TRBV7-9 | NA | CASSLAGMDTEAFF | TGTGCCAGCAGCTTAGCAGGGATGGACACTGAAGCTTTCTTT
TRBJ1-1 | NA | TRBV18 | TRBD1 | CASSRQGMGKVLTTEAFF | TGTGCCAGCTCACGACAGGGGATGGGAAAGGTTCTGACCACTGAAGCTTTCTTT
TRBJ1-1 | NA | TRBV18 | TRBD1 | CASSPDRGGNTEAFF | TGTGCCAGCTCACCAGACAGGGGGGGGAACACTGAAGCTTTCTTT
TRBJ2-6 | NA | TRBV7-7 | NA | CASSSSLTGANVLTF | TGTGCTAGCAGCTCAAGCCTCACTGGGGCCAACGTCCTGACTTTC
TRBJ1-2 | NA | TRBV28 | NA | CASETRTPNYGYTF | TGTGCCAGCGAAACAAGGACTCCTAACTATGGCTACACCTTC
TRBJ1-6 | NA | TRBV19 | TRBD1 | CASRPRQGNSPLHF | TGTGCCAGTAGACCGAGACAGGGGAATTCACCCCTCCACTTT
TRBJ2-7 | NA | TRBV9 | NA | CASSPLHPYSYEQYF | TGTGCCAGCAGCCCCCTTCACCCATACTCCTACGAGCAGTACTTC
TRBJ1-2 | few | TRBV9 | NA | CASSVATELANYGYTF | TGTGCCAGCAGCGTAGCTACGGAGTTAGCTAACTATGGCTACACCTTC
TRBJ1-3 | NA | TRBV5-6 | NA | CASSLGWRSGAGNTIYF | TGTGCCAGCAGCTTGGGTTGGAGGTCTGGGGCCGGAAACACCATATATTTT
TRBJ2-7 | NA | TRBV7-9 | NA | CASSLGHSDEQYF | TGTGCCAGCAGCCTTGGTCATTCTGACGAGCAGTACTTC
TRBJ2-5 | NA | TRBV5-5 | TRBD2 | CASSTTSGGALVETQYF | TGTGCCAGCAGCACGACTAGCGGGGGGGCTTTGGTAGAGACCCAGTACTTC
TRBJ1-6 | NA | TRBV7-2 | NA | CASSLPGGSPLHF | TGTGCCAGCAGCCTCCCCGGGGGTTCACCCCTCCACTTT
TRBJ1-5 | NA | TRBV19 | NA | CASSIHRDKGNQPQHF | TGTGCCAGTAGTATTCATCGGGACAAGGGCAATCAGCCCCAGCATTTT
TRBJ1-5 | NA | TRBV5-6 | TRBD1 | CASSRGQGARYQPQHF | TGTGCCAGCAGCCGGGGACAGGGGGCGCGGTATCAGCCCCAGCATTTT
TRBJ1-6 | NA | TRBV6-1 | TRBD1 | CASSPQGANNSPLHF | TGTGCCAGCAGCCCTCAGGGGGCAAATAATTCACCCCTCCACTTT
TRBJ2-7 | NA | TRBV30 | NA | CAWNQGPEQYF | TGTGCCTGGAATCAAGGGCCCGAGCAGTACTTC
TRBJ1-2 | NA | TRBV27 | NA | CASSPGRAVYGYTF | TGTGCCAGCAGTCCCGGGCGGGCCGTCTATGGCTACACCTTC
TRBJ1-2 | NA | TRBV4-2 | TRBD1 | CASSQGTGDGGYTF | TGTGCCAGCAGCCAAGGGACAGGGGACGGTGGCTACACCTTC
TRBJ2-5 | NA | TRBV5-1 | NA | CASSFGLWETQYF | TGCGCCAGCAGCTTCGGCTTGTGGGAGACCCAGTACTTC
TRBJ1-6 | NA | TRBV6-1 | NA | CASSGRGVNSPLHF | TGTGCCAGCAGTGGTCGGGGCGTGAATTCACCCCTCCACTTT
TRBJ2-2 | once | TRBV9 | NA | CASSVRAGAGTGELFF | TGTGCCAGCAGCGTACGGGCAGGGGCAGGCACCGGGGAGCTGTTTTTT
TRBJ1-1 | NA | TRBV11-2 | NA | CASSLGPRVNTEAFF | TGTGCCAGCAGCTTAGGTCCCAGGGTGAACACTGAAGCTTTCTTT
TRBJ2-5 | NA | TRBV18 | NA | CASSQNGETQYF | TGTGCCAGCTCCCAGAACGGGGAGACCCAGTACTTC
TRBJ1-5 | few | TRBV19 | TRBD1 | CASRAGGDQPQHF | TGTGCCAGTCGGGCAGGGGGCGATCAGCCCCAGCATTTT
TRBJ2-1 | few | TRBV10-1 | NA | CASSAGEEQFF | TGCGCCAGCAGTGCGGGGGAAGAGCAGTTCTTC
TRBJ2-1 | few | TRBV28 | TRBD2 | CASSFSQRGGLYNEQFF | TGTGCCAGCAGTTTTTCCCAGCGGGGGGGCCTTTACAATGAGCAGTTCTTC